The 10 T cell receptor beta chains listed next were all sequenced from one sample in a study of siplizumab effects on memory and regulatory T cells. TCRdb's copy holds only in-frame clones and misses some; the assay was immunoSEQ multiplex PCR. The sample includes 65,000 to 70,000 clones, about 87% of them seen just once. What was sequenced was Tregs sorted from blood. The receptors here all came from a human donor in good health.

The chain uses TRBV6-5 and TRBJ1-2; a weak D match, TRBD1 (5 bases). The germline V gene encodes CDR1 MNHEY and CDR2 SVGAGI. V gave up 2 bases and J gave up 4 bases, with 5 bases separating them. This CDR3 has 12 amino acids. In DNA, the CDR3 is TGTGCCAGCAGTTACCAGGGCTATGGCTACACCTTC. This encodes CASSYQGYGYTF.

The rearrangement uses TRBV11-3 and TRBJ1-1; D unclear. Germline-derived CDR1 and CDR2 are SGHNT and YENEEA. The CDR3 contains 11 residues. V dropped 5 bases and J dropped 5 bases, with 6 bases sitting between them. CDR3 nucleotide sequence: TGTGCCAGCAGCCGTGGTACTGAAGCTTTCTTT. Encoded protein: CASSRGTEAFF.

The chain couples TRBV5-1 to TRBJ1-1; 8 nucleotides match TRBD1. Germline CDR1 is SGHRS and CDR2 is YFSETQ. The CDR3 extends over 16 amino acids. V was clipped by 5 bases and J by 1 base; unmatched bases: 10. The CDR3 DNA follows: TGCGCCAGCAGGTTAACCGGGACAGGCAAGAACACTGAAGCTTTCTTT. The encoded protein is CASRLTGTGKNTEAFF.

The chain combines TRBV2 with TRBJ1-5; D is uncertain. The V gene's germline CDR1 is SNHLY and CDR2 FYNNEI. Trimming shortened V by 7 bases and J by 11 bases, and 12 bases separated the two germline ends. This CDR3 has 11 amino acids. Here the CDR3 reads CASKGGRSQHF. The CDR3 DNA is TGTGCCAGCAAAGGCGGGAGGTCCCAGCATTTT.

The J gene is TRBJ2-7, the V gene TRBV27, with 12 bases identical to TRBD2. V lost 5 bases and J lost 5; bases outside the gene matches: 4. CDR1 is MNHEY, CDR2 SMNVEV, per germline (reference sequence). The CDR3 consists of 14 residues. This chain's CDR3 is CASSRLAGDNEQYF. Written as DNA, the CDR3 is TGTGCCAGCAGTCGACTAGCGGGAGACAACGAGCAGTACTTC.

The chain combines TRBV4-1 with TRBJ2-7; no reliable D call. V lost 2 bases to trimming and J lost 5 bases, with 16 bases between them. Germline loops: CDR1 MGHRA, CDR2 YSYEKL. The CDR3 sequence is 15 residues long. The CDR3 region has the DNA TGCGCCAGCAGCCAACTAGGGTTGTACATTGACGAGCAGTACTTC. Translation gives CASSQLGLYIDEQYF.

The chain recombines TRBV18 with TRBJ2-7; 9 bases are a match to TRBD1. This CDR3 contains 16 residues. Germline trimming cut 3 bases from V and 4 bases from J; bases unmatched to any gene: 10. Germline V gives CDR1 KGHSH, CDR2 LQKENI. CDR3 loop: CASSPPRDRDRYEQYF. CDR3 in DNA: TGTGCCAGCTCACCTCCTCGGGACAGGGACCGGTACGAGCAGTACTTC. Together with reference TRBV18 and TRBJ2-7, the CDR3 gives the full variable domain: NAGVMQNPRHLVRRRGQEARLRCSPMKGHSHVYWYRQLPEEGLKFMVYLQKENIIDESGMPKERFSAEFPKEGPSILRIQQVVRGDSAAYFCASSPPRDRDRYEQYFGPGTRLTVT.

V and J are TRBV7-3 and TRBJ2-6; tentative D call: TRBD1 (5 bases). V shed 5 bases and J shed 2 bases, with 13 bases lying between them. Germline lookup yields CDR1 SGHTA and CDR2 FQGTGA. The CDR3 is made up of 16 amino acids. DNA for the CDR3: TGTGCCAGCAGCGAAGGTCAGGGAACTGGGGCCAACGTCCTGACTTTC. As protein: CASSEGQGTGANVLTF.

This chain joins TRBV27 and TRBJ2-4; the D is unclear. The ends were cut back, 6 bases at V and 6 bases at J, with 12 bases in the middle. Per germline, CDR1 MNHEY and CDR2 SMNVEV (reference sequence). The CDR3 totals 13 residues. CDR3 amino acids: CASSPTARNIQYF. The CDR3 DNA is TGTGCCAGCAGCCCCACCGCCCGAAACATTCAGTACTTC.

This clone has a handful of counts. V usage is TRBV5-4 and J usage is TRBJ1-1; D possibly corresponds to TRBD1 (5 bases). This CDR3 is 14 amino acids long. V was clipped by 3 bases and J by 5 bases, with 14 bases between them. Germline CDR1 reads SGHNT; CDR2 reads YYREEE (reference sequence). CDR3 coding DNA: TGTGCCAGCAGCTCCGTCCGGGACTCAACTGAAGCTTTCTTT. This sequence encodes CASSSVRDSTEAFF.